The rows below give T cell receptor beta chains drawn from one sample of a study of T cell changes during pregnancy in multiple sclerosis. Only in-frame clones appear in the TCRdb table, and some are missing; sequencing was by immunoSEQ multiplex PCR. The sample lists under 85,000 clones, around nine tenths seen once, with 0.45% to 0.6% in the top ten. This sample comprised CD4+ T cells from peripheral blood mononuclear cells, obtained in the second trimester of pregnancy. The source of these receptors is a female donor with multiple sclerosis, enrolled in a pregnancy study. Each CDR3 is given with its conserved first and last residue. Each record gives: clone size, V gene, J gene, D gene, CDR3 protein, CDR3 DNA. D genes are given only for firm matches. Clone size is not always given. Where it is, it says once, few, many or a class for expanded clones.

size: once
V: TRBV6-5
J: TRBJ2-1
D: TRBD2
CDR3: CASSYRTSNEQFF
DNA: TGTGCCAGCAGTTACAGGACTAGCAATGAGCAGTTCTTC

size: -
V: TRBV27
J: TRBJ2-1
D: TRBD1
CDR3: CASSSPGTGHDEQFF
DNA: TGTGCCAGCAGTTCCCCCGGGACAGGCCACGATGAGCAGTTCTTC

size: -
V: TRBV9
J: TRBJ2-3
D: -
CDR3: CASSVSSATDTQYF
DNA: TGTGCCAGCAGCGTAAGTAGTGCCACAGATACGCAGTATTTT

size: -
V: TRBV6-1
J: TRBJ1-1
D: TRBD1
CDR3: CASSEPGGRTEAFF
DNA: TGTGCCAGCAGTGAACCAGGGGGTCGGACTGAAGCTTTCTTT

size: -
V: TRBV5-1
J: TRBJ2-5
D: TRBD2
CDR3: CASSSQAGARETQYF
DNA: TGCGCCAGCAGCTCCCAAGCGGGAGCGAGGGAGACCCAGTACTTC

size: -
V: TRBV27
J: TRBJ2-7
D: TRBD1
CDR3: CASKRTGGNEQYF
DNA: TGTGCCAGCAAAAGGACAGGGGGAAACGAGCAGTACTTC

size: -
V: TRBV5-5
J: TRBJ1-5
D: -
CDR3: CASSLAVGVGQPQHF
DNA: TGTGCCAGCAGCTTGGCCGTCGGGGTCGGGCAGCCCCAGCATTTT

size: -
V: TRBV28
J: TRBJ1-2
D: -
CDR3: CASSFLGVAEGYTF
DNA: TGTGCCAGCAGTTTCCTTGGGGTAGCGGAGGGCTACACCTTC

size: -
V: TRBV6-1
J: TRBJ1-2
D: -
CDR3: CASSEAPRGGYTF
DNA: TGTGCCAGCAGTGAAGCGCCCCGAGGGGGCTACACCTTC

size: -
V: TRBV2
J: TRBJ2-2
D: TRBD2
CDR3: CASKGLAGGLTGELFF
DNA: TGTGCCAGCAAGGGACTAGCGGGAGGGTTAACCGGGGAGCTGTTTTTT

size: once
V: TRBV7-2
J: TRBJ2-7
D: TRBD2
CDR3: CASSYPGLGPREQYF
DNA: TGTGCCAGCAGCTATCCGGGACTAGGGCCCCGAGAGCAGTACTTC

size: -
V: TRBV11-2
J: TRBJ1-1
D: TRBD1
CDR3: CASSPWGQGTEAFF
DNA: TGTGCCAGCAGCCCGTGGGGACAGGGCACTGAAGCTTTCTTT

size: -
V: TRBV5-1
J: TRBJ1-2
D: TRBD1
CDR3: CASSLEQGANTF
DNA: TGCGCCAGCAGCTTGGAACAGGGGGCGAACACCTTC

size: -
V: TRBV29-1
J: TRBJ2-5
D: TRBD2
CDR3: CSVVSGTHQETQYF
DNA: TGCAGCGTTGTCAGCGGGACCCACCAAGAGACCCAGTACTTC

size: -
V: TRBV6-1
J: TRBJ2-2
D: -
CDR3: CASSEFGLYPGELFF
DNA: TGTGCCAGCAGTGAATTCGGACTCTACCCCGGGGAGCTGTTTTTT

size: -
V: TRBV7-8
J: TRBJ2-1
D: TRBD2
CDR3: CASSLSGLAIEQFF
DNA: TGTGCCAGCAGCTTATCTGGACTAGCTATTGAGCAGTTCTTC

size: -
V: TRBV18
J: TRBJ2-7
D: TRBD1
CDR3: CASSPTDRVSYEQYF
DNA: TGTGCCAGCTCACCAACAGACAGGGTGTCCTACGAGCAGTACTTC

size: -
V: TRBV2
J: TRBJ2-2
D: -
CDR3: CASSVLPNTGELFF
DNA: TGTGCCAGCAGTGTCCTCCCGAACACCGGGGAGCTGTTTTTT

size: few
V: TRBV7-6
J: TRBJ1-1
D: -
CDR3: CASSLVAVTEAFF
DNA: TGTGCCAGCAGCTTAGTAGCAGTAACTGAAGCTTTCTTT

size: -
V: TRBV5-1
J: TRBJ2-5
D: -
CDR3: CASSFGGLGNRQETQYF
DNA: TGCGCCAGCAGCTTCGGAGGTTTGGGAAACAGACAAGAGACCCAGTACTTC

size: -
V: TRBV5-8
J: TRBJ2-5
D: -
CDR3: CASSLNYQETQYF
DNA: TGTGCCAGCAGCTTGAACTATCAAGAGACCCAGTACTTC

size: -
V: TRBV25-1
J: TRBJ2-3
D: -
CDR3: CASSPGFHAGTDTQYF
DNA: TGTGCCAGCAGTCCTGGCTTCCATGCGGGCACAGATACGCAGTATTTT

size: -
V: TRBV9
J: TRBJ1-2
D: -
CDR3: CASSAGTGSKNGYTF
DNA: TGTGCCAGCAGCGCGGGAACAGGGAGTAAGAATGGCTACACCTTC

size: few
V: TRBV28
J: TRBJ1-1
D: -
CDR3: CASKTGGMNTEAFF
DNA: TGTGCCAGCAAAACGGGAGGGATGAACACTGAAGCTTTCTTT

size: -
V: TRBV28
J: TRBJ1-1
D: TRBD1
CDR3: CASSAGQTMNTEAFF
DNA: TGTGCCAGCAGCGCGGGACAGACGATGAACACTGAAGCTTTCTTT

size: -
V: TRBV7-9
J: TRBJ2-5
D: -
CDR3: CASSGDLSARRQETQYF
DNA: TGTGCCAGCAGCGGAGACCTGAGTGCGCGGCGCCAAGAGACCCAGTACTTC

size: -
V: TRBV11-2
J: TRBJ2-5
D: -
CDR3: CASSLDLGRWETQYF
DNA: TGTGCCAGCAGCTTAGATCTAGGGAGATGGGAGACCCAGTACTTC

size: -
V: TRBV18
J: TRBJ2-5
D: -
CDR3: CASSPPQGETQYF
DNA: TGTGCCAGCTCACCACCTCAGGGGGAGACCCAGTACTTC

size: once
V: TRBV20-1
J: TRBJ2-7
D: -
CDR3: CSAYDSYEQYF
DNA: TGCAGTGCTTATGACAGCTACGAGCAGTACTTC

size: -
V: TRBV19
J: TRBJ2-1
D: TRBD1
CDR3: CASSPPRGQTNNEQFF
DNA: TGTGCCAGTAGTCCACCGAGGGGACAGACGAACAATGAGCAGTTCTTC

size: -
V: TRBV15
J: TRBJ2-3
D: TRBD1
CDR3: CATSTKGGQGFPRQYF
DNA: TGTGCCACCAGCACCAAAGGGGGACAGGGATTCCCCCGGCAGTATTTT

size: -
V: TRBV7-8
J: TRBJ1-5
D: -
CDR3: CASSRSSNQPQHF
DNA: TGTGCCAGCAGCCGGAGTAGCAATCAGCCCCAGCATTTT

size: -
V: TRBV10-3
J: TRBJ2-1
D: TRBD1
CDR3: CAISDRDRGLSYNEQFF
DNA: TGTGCCATCAGTGACCGGGACAGGGGGCTCTCCTACAATGAGCAGTTCTTC

size: -
V: TRBV6-1
J: TRBJ2-2
D: TRBD1
CDR3: CASSEQGARTGELFF
DNA: TGTGCCAGCAGTGAACAGGGGGCGCGCACCGGGGAGCTGTTTTTT

size: -
V: TRBV18
J: TRBJ2-3
D: TRBD2
CDR3: CASSPLAGLTPDTQYF
DNA: TGTGCCAGCTCACCATTAGCGGGACTAACTCCAGATACGCAGTATTTT

size: -
V: TRBV6-1
J: TRBJ1-1
D: TRBD1
CDR3: CASSGDRGTVNTEAFF
DNA: TGTGCCAGCAGTGGAGACAGGGGGACGGTGAACACTGAAGCTTTCTTT

size: -
V: TRBV7-2
J: TRBJ1-2
D: -
CDR3: CASSLTGPRGYTF
DNA: TGTGCCAGCAGCTTAACAGGGCCCCGTGGCTACACCTTC